Listed below are T cell receptor beta chains from one sample, sequenced in a study of neoadjuvant anti-PD-1 for oral cavity cancer. Clones were read by immunoSEQ multiplex PCR, and TCRdb kept only the in-frame ones, dropping some. The repertoire holds 13,000 to 15,000 clones, with roughly three fifths as singletons. Here the sequenced sample was PBMCs, taken before nivolumab (anti-PD-1) treatment. All receptors derive from a person aged 35-79 years with oral cavity squamous cell carcinoma. The CDR3 runs from the conserved cysteine through the conserved F or W. D genes are given only for firm matches. The size entry is marked missing in some rows and otherwise reads once, few, many or a size class.

v_gene	j_gene	d_gene	abundance	CDR3aa	CDR3nt
TRBV7-8	TRBJ2-1	.	.	CASSPGTTTSYNEQFF	TGTGCCAGCAGCCCAGGGACCACCACCTCCTACAATGAGCAGTTCTTC
TRBV18	TRBJ2-1	TRBD2	few	CASSPPGLAGAYNEQFF	TGTGCCAGCTCACCACCGGGACTAGCGGGAGCGTACAATGAGCAGTTCTTC
TRBV5-1	TRBJ2-1	.	.	CASTRVVAGDNEQFF	TGCGCCAGCACTCGTGTCGTCGCCGGGGACAATGAGCAGTTCTTC
TRBV27	TRBJ2-1	.	.	CASRHGWNEQFF	TGTGCCAGCAGGCATGGTTGGAATGAGCAGTTCTTC
TRBV15	TRBJ1-2	.	once	CATSRAKGEGGYTF	TGTGCCACCAGCAGAGCGAAGGGAGAGGGTGGCTACACCTTC
TRBV19	TRBJ2-3	TRBD1	.	CASSRRAGTGVEDTQYF	TGTGCCAGTAGTAGAAGGGCCGGGACAGGGGTGGAAGATACGCAGTATTTT
TRBV4-2	TRBJ1-2	.	.	CASSQDRDSPHF	TGTGCCAGCAGCCAAGATAGGGATTCTCCCCACTTC
TRBV9	TRBJ2-2	TRBD1	.	CASSTSPGTGGTGELFF	TGTGCCAGCAGCACTAGTCCCGGGACAGGGGGAACCGGGGAGCTGTTTTTT
TRBV5-4	TRBJ1-1	.	.	CASSLVTGAGAFF	TGTGCCAGCAGCTTGGTAACGGGCGCGGGAGCTTTCTTT
TRBV28	TRBJ2-1	TRBD2	few	CASTAGGPYNEQFF	TGTGCCAGCACTGCGGGAGGGCCCTACAATGAGCAGTTCTTC
TRBV4-1	TRBJ1-5	.	.	CASSQDSGGGNQPQHF	TGCGCCAGCAGCCAAGATTCCGGGGGTGGCAATCAGCCCCAGCATTTT
TRBV4-1	TRBJ2-7	TRBD2	.	CASSQPAGKQYF	TGCGCCAGCAGCCAACCAGCGGGGAAGCAGTACTTC
TRBV6-4	TRBJ2-3	TRBD2	.	CASSEASGRDTQYF	TGTGCCAGCAGTGAGGCTAGCGGAAGAGATACGCAGTATTTT